This T cell receptor beta chain was obtained from a study of cytotoxic CD8 clonotypes in ibrutinib-treated CLL. Study context: Among the patients, roughly ten presented as relapsed/refractory and roughly 14 as treatment-naive; 17 showed unmutated IGHV. Mean values per sample were 250,000 to 300,000 productive templates and 94,082 productive rearrangements.

CDR1 and CDR2 (germline): MNHNS, SASEGT. The CDR3 loop spans 15 amino acids. V was cut by 3 bases and J by 2 bases, with 13 bases left in between. Comment on this clone: Its antigen remains unknown.

TCRdb's copy holds only in-frame clones and misses some; the assay was immunoSEQ multiplex PCR. Among about 130,000 clones listed, around 84% were seen once. The study's findings and limits: The clonality rise at ibrutinib response reflected private clonotype expansion.

The sample consisted of PBMCs, taken after 24 months of ibrutinib treatment. The receptor was isolated from a human donor with chronic lymphocytic leukemia. V gene TRBV6-1 combines with J gene TRBJ1-2, with D unresolved. For the CDR3, the DNA is TGTGCCAGCAGTGATACCTCCGGGTTCAACTATGGCTACACCTTC. Encoded protein: CASSDTSGFNYGYTF.